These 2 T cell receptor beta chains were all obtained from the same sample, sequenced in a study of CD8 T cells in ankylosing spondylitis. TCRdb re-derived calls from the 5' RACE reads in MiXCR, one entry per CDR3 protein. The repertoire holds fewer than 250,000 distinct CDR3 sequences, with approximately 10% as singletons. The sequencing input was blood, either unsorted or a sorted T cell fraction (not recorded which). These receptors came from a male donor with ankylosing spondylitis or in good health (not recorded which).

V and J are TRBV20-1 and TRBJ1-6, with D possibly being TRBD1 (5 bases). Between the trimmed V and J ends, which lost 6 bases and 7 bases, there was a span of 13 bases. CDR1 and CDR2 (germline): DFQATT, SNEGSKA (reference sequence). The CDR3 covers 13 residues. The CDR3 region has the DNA TGCAGTGCGCAAGGGGAAGCAAATTCACCCCTCCACTTT. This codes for CSAQGEANSPLHF.

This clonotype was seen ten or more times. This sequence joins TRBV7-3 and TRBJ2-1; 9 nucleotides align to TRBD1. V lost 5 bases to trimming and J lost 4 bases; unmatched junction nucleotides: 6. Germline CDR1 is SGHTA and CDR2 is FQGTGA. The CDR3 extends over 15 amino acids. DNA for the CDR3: TGTGCCAGCAGCGCCCGGGACAGGGATTACAATGAGCAGTTCTTC. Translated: CASSARDRDYNEQFF.